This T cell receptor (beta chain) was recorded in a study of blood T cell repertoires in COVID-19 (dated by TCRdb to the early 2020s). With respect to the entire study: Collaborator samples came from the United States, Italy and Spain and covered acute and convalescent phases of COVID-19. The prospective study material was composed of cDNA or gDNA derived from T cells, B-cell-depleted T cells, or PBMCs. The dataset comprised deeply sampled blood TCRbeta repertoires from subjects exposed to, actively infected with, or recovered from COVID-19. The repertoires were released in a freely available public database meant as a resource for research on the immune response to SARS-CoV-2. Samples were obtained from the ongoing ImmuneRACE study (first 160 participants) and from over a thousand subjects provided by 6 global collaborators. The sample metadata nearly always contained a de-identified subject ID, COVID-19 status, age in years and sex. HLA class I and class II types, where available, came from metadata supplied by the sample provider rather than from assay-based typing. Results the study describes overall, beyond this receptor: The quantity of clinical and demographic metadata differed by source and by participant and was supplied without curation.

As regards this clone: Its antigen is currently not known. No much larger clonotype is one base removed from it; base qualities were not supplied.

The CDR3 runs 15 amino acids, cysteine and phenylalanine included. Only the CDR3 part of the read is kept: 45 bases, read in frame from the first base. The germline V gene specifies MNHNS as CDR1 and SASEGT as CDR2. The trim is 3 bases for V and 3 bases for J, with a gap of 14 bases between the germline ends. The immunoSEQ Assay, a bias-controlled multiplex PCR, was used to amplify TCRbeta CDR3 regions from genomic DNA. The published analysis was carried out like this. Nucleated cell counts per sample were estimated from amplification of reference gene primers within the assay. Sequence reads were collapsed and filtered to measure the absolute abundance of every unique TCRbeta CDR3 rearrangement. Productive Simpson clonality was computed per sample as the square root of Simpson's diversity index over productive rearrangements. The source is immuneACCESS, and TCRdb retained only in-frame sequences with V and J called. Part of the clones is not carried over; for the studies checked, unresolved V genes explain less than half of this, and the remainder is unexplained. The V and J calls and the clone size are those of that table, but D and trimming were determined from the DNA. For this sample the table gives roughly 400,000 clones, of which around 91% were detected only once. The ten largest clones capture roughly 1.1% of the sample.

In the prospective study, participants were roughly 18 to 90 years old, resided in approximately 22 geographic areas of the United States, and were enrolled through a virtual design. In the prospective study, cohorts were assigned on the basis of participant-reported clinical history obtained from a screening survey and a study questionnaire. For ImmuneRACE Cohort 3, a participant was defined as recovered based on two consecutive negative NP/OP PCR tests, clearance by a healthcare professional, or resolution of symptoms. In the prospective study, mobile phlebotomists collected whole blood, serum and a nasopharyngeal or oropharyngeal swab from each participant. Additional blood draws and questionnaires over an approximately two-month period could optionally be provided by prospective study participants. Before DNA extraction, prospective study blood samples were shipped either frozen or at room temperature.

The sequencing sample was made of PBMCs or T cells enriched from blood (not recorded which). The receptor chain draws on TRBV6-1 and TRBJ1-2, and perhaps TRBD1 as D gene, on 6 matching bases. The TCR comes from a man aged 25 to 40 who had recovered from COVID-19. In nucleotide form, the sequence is TGTGCCAGCAGTGACCTCAGGGGATCCCACTATGGCTACACCTTC. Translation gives CASSDLRGSHYGYTF.